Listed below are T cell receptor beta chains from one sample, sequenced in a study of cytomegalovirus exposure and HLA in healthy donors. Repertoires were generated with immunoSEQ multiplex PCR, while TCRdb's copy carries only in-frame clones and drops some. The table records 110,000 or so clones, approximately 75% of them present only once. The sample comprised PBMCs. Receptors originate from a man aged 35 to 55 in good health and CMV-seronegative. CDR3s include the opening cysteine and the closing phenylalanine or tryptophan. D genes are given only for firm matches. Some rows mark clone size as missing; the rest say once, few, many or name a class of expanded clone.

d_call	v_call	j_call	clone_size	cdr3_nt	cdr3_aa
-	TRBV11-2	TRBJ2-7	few	TGTGCCAGCAGCCGACTGGAGGGCCTCGAGCAGTACTTC	CASSRLEGLEQYF
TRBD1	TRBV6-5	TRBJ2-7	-	TGTGCCAGCAGAAGGACAGGGGGCGTCTACGAGCAGTACTTC	CASRRTGGVYEQYF
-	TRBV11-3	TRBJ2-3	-	TGTGCCAGCAGCTCGGTTAACCCAGATACGCAGTATTTT	CASSSVNPDTQYF
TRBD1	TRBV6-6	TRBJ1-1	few	TGTGCCAGCAGATCCGGACAGGGTGAAGCTTTCTTT	CASRSGQGEAFF
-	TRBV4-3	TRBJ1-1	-	TGCGCCAGCAGCCAAGATTGGTTTGGCGGCACTGAAGCTTTCTTT	CASSQDWFGGTEAFF
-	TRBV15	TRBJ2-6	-	TGTGCCACCAGCAGAGATAATGGGGCCAACGGCCTGACTTTC	CATSRDNGANGLTF
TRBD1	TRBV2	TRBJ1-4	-	TGTGCCAGCACTTTGGGACAGGCAAATGAAAAACTGTTTTTT	CASTLGQANEKLFF
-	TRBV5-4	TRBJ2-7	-	TGTGCCAGCAGCTCCCCAGCCGGGGGGCCCTCGAAGATCTTC	CASSSPAGGPSKIF
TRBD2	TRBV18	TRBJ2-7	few	TGTGCCAGCTCACCAAGGGGACTAGATGGCGAGCAGTACTTC	CASSPRGLDGEQYF
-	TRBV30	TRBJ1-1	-	TGTGCCTGGAAGTTCGGACACCCGAACACTGAAGCTTTCTTT	CAWKFGHPNTEAFF
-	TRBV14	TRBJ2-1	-	TGTGCCAGCAGCCAAGACCTAGGCTCCTACAATGAGCAGTTCTTC	CASSQDLGSYNEQFF
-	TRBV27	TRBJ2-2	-	TGTGCCAGCAACCGGGGCACCGGGGAGCTGTTTTTT	CASNRGTGELFF
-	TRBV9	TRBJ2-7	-	TGTGCCAGCAGCGTAAATCCCTCCACAGGCTACGAGCAGTACTTC	CASSVNPSTGYEQYF
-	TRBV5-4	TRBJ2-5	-	TGTGCCAGCAGCCCAGGGGGGATGGTACTAGGAGGGGGGCAAGAGACCCAGTACTTC	CASSPGGMVLGGGQETQYF
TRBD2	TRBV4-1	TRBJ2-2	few	TGCGCCAGCAGCCATGATACTAGCGGGGTTGGTACCGGGGAGCTGTTTTTT	CASSHDTSGVGTGELFF
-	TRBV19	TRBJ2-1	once	TGTGCCAGTAGTCCTACCTACTCGAACAATGAGCAGTTCTTC	CASSPTYSNNEQFF
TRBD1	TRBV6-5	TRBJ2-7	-	TGTGCCAGCAGTCCCCTAGGACAGGGCGGCTACGAGCAGTACTTC	CASSPLGQGGYEQYF
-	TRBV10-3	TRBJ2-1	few	TGTGCCACCCTCCCAAATGGCGGTCCCTACAATGAGCAGTTCTTC	CATLPNGGPYNEQFF
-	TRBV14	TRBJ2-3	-	TGTGCCAGCAGCCGCCTACCAGGGTCCGGTACGCAGTATTTT	CASSRLPGSGTQYF
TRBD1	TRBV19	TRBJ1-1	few	TGTGCCAGTAGTATGACAGGGGGCACTGAAGCTTTCTTT	CASSMTGGTEAFF
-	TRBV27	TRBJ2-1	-	TGTGCCAGCAGTTTATCGAGGGGGAATGAGCAGTTCTTC	CASSLSRGNEQFF
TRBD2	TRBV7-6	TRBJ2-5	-	TGTGCCAGCAGCTTAGGGGTAGCGGGGGGTCAGACCCAGTACTTC	CASSLGVAGGQTQYF
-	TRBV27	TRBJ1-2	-	TGTGCCAGCAGTTTAATCAAAGGGGCGAAGGGCTACACCTTC	CASSLIKGAKGYTF
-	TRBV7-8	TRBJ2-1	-	TGTGCCAGCAGCTTTAGTACCGGTGAGCAGTTCTTC	CASSFSTGEQFF
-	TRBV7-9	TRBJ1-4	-	TGTGCCAGCAGGCCGAAGATCAGGGTCGATAATGAAAAACTGTTTTTT	CASRPKIRVDNEKLFF
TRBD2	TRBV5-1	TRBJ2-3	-	TGCGCCAGCAGCCTAGCGACTAGCGAATACACAGATACGCAGTATTTT	CASSLATSEYTDTQYF
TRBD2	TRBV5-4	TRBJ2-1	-	TGTGCCAGCAGCTTGGGACTAGCGGGATACAATGAGCAGTTCTTC	CASSLGLAGYNEQFF